Listed below are T cell receptor beta chains from one sample, sequenced in a study of OX40 agonist ivuxolimab in advanced cancers. The method was immunoSEQ multiplex PCR; TCRdb's version includes in-frame clones alone and lacks a portion of them. The sample shows around 58,000 clones, about 94% of them seen only once. The sequences come from CD4+ or CD8+ T cells sorted from blood, collected in a trial of the OX40 agonist ivuxolimab. The receptors shown here come from an adult with an advanced solid tumor such as melanoma, head and neck, liver or kidney cancer. Both conserved end residues are part of each CDR3. The order of the fields is V gene, J gene, D gene, clone size, CDR3 protein, CDR3 DNA. D genes are given only for firm matches. The listing skips clone size in some rows; elsewhere it reads once, few, many or a size class.

v_call: TRBV7-2; j_call: TRBJ2-1; d_call: .; clone_size: .; cdr3_aa: CASSLVLLGSSYNEQFF; cdr3_nt: TGTGCCAGCAGCTTAGTTCTATTAGGGAGTTCCTACAATGAGCAGTTCTTC
v_call: TRBV4-2; j_call: TRBJ2-1; d_call: .; clone_size: .; cdr3_aa: CASSQGRVPNEQFF; cdr3_nt: TGTGCCAGCAGCCAAGGTCGGGTCCCCAATGAGCAGTTCTTC
v_call: TRBV5-1; j_call: TRBJ2-1; d_call: TRBD2; clone_size: .; cdr3_aa: CASSPGLAGPPLGNEQFF; cdr3_nt: TGCGCCAGCAGCCCGGGACTAGCGGGACCCCCCTTGGGGAATGAGCAGTTCTTC
v_call: TRBV7-9; j_call: TRBJ2-1; d_call: TRBD1; clone_size: few; cdr3_aa: CASSLRFGQGSHNEQFF; cdr3_nt: TGTGCCAGCAGCTTAAGGTTTGGACAGGGAAGCCACAATGAGCAGTTCTTC
v_call: TRBV19; j_call: TRBJ2-1; d_call: TRBD2; clone_size: .; cdr3_aa: CASSIGWEREGLGNEQFF; cdr3_nt: TGTGCCAGTAGTATAGGGTGGGAGCGGGAGGGCCTTGGCAATGAGCAGTTCTTC
v_call: TRBV7-8; j_call: TRBJ2-7; d_call: .; clone_size: .; cdr3_aa: CASSLMVEQYF; cdr3_nt: TGTGCCAGCAGCTTAATGGTCGAGCAGTACTTC
v_call: TRBV6-5; j_call: TRBJ1-1; d_call: .; clone_size: .; cdr3_aa: CASRGGSGMNTEAFF; cdr3_nt: TGTGCCAGCAGGGGAGGGTCAGGGATGAACACTGAAGCTTTCTTT
v_call: TRBV5-1; j_call: TRBJ2-7; d_call: .; clone_size: .; cdr3_aa: CASRWRGSYEQYF; cdr3_nt: TGCGCCAGCAGGTGGAGGGGATCCTACGAGCAGTACTTC
v_call: TRBV25-1; j_call: TRBJ2-7; d_call: TRBD1; clone_size: .; cdr3_aa: CASKGTGLTYEQYF; cdr3_nt: TGTGCCTCGAAGGGGACAGGGCTTACCTACGAGCAGTACTTC
v_call: TRBV6-5; j_call: TRBJ2-7; d_call: .; clone_size: .; cdr3_aa: CASSATLPGEQYF; cdr3_nt: TGTGCCAGCAGTGCCACCCTGCCTGGCGAGCAGTACTTC
v_call: TRBV14; j_call: TRBJ2-5; d_call: .; clone_size: .; cdr3_aa: CASSQNQETQYF; cdr3_nt: TGTGCCAGCAGCCAGAACCAAGAGACCCAGTACTTC
v_call: TRBV11-2; j_call: TRBJ2-5; d_call: .; clone_size: .; cdr3_aa: CASSVIREGGETQYF; cdr3_nt: TGTGCCAGCAGCGTAATTCGGGAAGGGGGGGAGACCCAGTACTTC
v_call: TRBV9; j_call: TRBJ1-1; d_call: .; clone_size: .; cdr3_aa: CASSVALNTEAFF; cdr3_nt: TGTGCCAGCAGCGTAGCTCTGAACACTGAAGCTTTCTTT
v_call: TRBV5-1; j_call: TRBJ2-3; d_call: .; clone_size: .; cdr3_aa: CASSLTSTIGDTQYF; cdr3_nt: TGCGCCAGCAGCTTGACTAGCACGATAGGAGATACGCAGTATTTT
v_call: TRBV7-8; j_call: TRBJ2-2; d_call: TRBD1; clone_size: .; cdr3_aa: CASSLATGEYTGELFF; cdr3_nt: TGTGCCAGCAGCTTAGCCACAGGGGAATACACCGGGGAGCTGTTTTTT
v_call: TRBV11-2; j_call: TRBJ2-3; d_call: TRBD1; clone_size: once; cdr3_aa: CASSLPATGAKYTQYF; cdr3_nt: TGTGCCAGCAGTTTACCCGCGACAGGGGCGAAGTATACGCAGTATTTT
v_call: TRBV30; j_call: TRBJ2-7; d_call: .; clone_size: .; cdr3_aa: CAWSVRGHEQYF; cdr3_nt: TGTGCCTGGAGTGTACGGGGGCACGAGCAGTACTTC
v_call: TRBV7-8; j_call: TRBJ2-6; d_call: .; clone_size: .; cdr3_aa: CASSLGRGSSAYSGANVLTF; cdr3_nt: TGTGCCAGCAGCCTCGGTAGGGGTTCTTCTGCCTACTCTGGGGCCAACGTCCTGACTTTC
v_call: TRBV9; j_call: TRBJ2-5; d_call: .; clone_size: .; cdr3_aa: CASSVDEETQYF; cdr3_nt: TGTGCCAGCAGCGTAGATGAGGAGACCCAGTACTTC
v_call: TRBV11-2; j_call: TRBJ2-3; d_call: .; clone_size: few; cdr3_aa: CASSLGVRGTDTQYF; cdr3_nt: TGTGCCAGCAGCTTAGGCGTAAGAGGCACAGATACGCAGTATTTT
v_call: TRBV4-2; j_call: TRBJ2-1; d_call: TRBD1; clone_size: .; cdr3_aa: CASSQGMGQGALSVAYEQFF; cdr3_nt: TGTGCCAGCAGCCAAGGTATGGGACAGGGGGCCCTCTCTGTCGCTTATGAGCAGTTCTTC
v_call: TRBV7-9; j_call: TRBJ2-7; d_call: TRBD1; clone_size: once; cdr3_aa: CASSSPGQGYEQYF; cdr3_nt: TGTGCCAGCAGCTCGCCCGGACAGGGGTACGAGCAGTACTTC
v_call: TRBV2; j_call: TRBJ2-2; d_call: TRBD1; clone_size: .; cdr3_aa: CASSGQGAENTGELFF; cdr3_nt: TGTGCCAGCAGCGGACAGGGGGCTGAGAACACCGGGGAGCTGTTTTTT
v_call: TRBV5-6; j_call: TRBJ2-4; d_call: .; clone_size: .; cdr3_aa: CASSHTGAWKNIQYF; cdr3_nt: TGTGCCAGCAGTCATACGGGGGCTTGGAAAAACATTCAGTACTTC
v_call: TRBV13; j_call: TRBJ2-7; d_call: .; clone_size: .; cdr3_aa: CASSSRSSPHEQYF; cdr3_nt: TGTGCCAGCAGCTCGAGATCTAGCCCCCACGAGCAGTACTTC